This T cell receptor (beta chain) was sequenced in a study of shared T cell receptors in the human thymus. The CDR3 has 18 amino acids. The germline CDR1 and CDR2 sequences are SGHRS and YFSETQ. V shed 2 bases and J 1 base; nucleotides not matched to a gene: 13. Data came from immunoSEQ multiplex PCR; TCRdb stores just in-frame clones and leaves some out. Of a few hundred thousand clones listed, approximately 95% are singletons. The chain combines TRBV5-1 with TRBJ2-5, with 8 bases fitting TRBD2. The source is a human donor. The sequencing input was thymocytes. CDR3 DNA: TGCGCCAGCAGCTTTGTCCCGGACCGGGGGGGGACCCAAGAGACCCAGTACTTC. It is translated as CASSFVPDRGGTQETQYF.